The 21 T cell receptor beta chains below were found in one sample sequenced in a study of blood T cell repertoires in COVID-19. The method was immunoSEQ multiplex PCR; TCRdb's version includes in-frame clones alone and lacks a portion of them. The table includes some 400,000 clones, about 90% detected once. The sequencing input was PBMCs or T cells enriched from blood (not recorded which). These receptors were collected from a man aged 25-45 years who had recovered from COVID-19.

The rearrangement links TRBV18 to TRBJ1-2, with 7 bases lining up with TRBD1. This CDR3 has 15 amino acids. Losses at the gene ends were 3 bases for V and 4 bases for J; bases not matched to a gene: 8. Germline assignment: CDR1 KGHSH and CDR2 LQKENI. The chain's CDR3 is CASSPSRGYGYGYTF. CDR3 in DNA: TGTGCCAGCTCACCCTCCAGGGGGTATGGCTATGGCTACACCTTC.

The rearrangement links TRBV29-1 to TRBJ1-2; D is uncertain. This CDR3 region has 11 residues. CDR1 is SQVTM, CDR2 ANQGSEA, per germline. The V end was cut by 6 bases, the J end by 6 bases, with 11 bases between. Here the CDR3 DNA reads TGCAGCGTCGTAGACATAAATGGCTACACCTTC. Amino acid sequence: CSVVDINGYTF. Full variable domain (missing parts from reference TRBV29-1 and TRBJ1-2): SAVISQKPSRDICQRGTSLTIQCQVDSQVTMMFWYRQQPGQSLTLIATANQGSEATYESGFVIDKFPISRPNLTFSTLTVSNMSPEDSSIYLCSVVDINGYTFGSGTRLTVV.

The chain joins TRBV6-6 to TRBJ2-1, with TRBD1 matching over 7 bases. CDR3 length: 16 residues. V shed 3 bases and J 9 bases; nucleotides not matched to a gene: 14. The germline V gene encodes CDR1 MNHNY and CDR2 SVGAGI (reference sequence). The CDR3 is CASSYPEDRLSGEQFF. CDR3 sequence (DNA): TGTGCCAGCAGTTATCCAGAGGACAGGCTATCCGGTGAGCAGTTCTTC.

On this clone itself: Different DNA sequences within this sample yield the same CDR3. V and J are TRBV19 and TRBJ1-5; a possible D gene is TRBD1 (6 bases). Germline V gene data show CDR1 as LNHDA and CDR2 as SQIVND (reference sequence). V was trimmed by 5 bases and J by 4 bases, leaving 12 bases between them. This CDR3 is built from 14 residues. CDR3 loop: CASSPQQGNQPQHF. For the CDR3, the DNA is TGTGCCAGTAGTCCACAACAGGGAAATCAGCCCCAGCATTTT.

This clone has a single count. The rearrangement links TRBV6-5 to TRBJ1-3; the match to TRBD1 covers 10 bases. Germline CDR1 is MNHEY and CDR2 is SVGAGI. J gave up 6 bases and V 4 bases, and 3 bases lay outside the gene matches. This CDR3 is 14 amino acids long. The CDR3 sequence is CASSSTGGENTIYF. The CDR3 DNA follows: TGTGCCAGCAGTTCGACAGGGGGCGAAAACACCATATATTTT.

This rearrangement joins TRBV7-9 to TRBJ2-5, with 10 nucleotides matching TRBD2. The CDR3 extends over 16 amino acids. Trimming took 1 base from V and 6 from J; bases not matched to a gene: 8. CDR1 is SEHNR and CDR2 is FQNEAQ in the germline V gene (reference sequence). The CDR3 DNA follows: TGTGCCAGCAGCTTAGAGCCTAGCGGGGGTCGTAAGACCCAGTACTTC. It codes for CASSLEPSGGRKTQYF. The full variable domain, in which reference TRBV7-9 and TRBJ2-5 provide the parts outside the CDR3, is DTGVSQNPRHKITKRGQNVTFRCDPISEHNRLYWYRQTLGQGPEFLTYFQNEAQLEKSRLLSDRFSAERPKGSFSTLEIQRTEQGDSAMYLCASSLEPSGGRKTQYFGPGTRLLVL.

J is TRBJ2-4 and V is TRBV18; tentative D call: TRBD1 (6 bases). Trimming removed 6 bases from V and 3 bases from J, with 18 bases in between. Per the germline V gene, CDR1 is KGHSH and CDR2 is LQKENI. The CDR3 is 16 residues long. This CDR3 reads CASSLKGEGGKNIQYF. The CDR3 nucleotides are TGTGCCAGCTCCTTGAAGGGGGAAGGAGGCAAAAACATTCAGTACTTC.

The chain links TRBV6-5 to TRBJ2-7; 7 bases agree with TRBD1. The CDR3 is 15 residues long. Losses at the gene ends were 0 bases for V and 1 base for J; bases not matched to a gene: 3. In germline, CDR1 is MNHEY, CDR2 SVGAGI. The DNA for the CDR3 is TGTGCCAGCAGTTACTCGGGACAGTATTCCTACGAGCAGTACTTC. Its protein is CASSYSGQYSYEQYF.

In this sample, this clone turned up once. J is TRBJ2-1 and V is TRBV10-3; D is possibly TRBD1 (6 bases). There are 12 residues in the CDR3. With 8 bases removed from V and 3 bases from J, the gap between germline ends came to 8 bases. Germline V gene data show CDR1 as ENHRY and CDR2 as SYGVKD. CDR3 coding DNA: TGTGCCATCCGGGACAACTACAATGAGCAGTTCTTC. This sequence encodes CAIRDNYNEQFF.

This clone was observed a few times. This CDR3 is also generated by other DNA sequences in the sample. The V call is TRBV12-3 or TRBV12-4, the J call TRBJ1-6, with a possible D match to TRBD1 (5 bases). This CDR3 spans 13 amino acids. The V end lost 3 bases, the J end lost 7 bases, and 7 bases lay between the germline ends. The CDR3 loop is CASSLGGNSPLHF. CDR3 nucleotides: TGTGCCAGCAGTTTGGGGGGGAATTCACCCCTCCACTTT.

CDR3 protein: CASSQVQGNTGELFF. The CDR3, as DNA: TGCGCCAGCAGCCAAGTACAGGGGAACACCGGGGAGCTGTTTTTT. V gene TRBV4-1 combines with J gene TRBJ2-2; D is perhaps TRBD1 (6 bases). Trimming shortened V by 1 base and J by 1 base, and 7 bases separated the two germline ends. The CDR3 consists of 15 residues. The germline V gene encodes CDR1 MGHRA and CDR2 YSYEKL.

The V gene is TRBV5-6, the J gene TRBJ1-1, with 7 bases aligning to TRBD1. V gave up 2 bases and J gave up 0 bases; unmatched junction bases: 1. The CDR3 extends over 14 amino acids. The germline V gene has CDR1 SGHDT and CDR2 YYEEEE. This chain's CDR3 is CASSFGTVNTEAFF. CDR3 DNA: TGTGCCAGCAGCTTCGGGACAGTGAACACTGAAGCTTTCTTT.

The CDR3 nucleotides read TGTGCCGCCCGGGGAGGGGGAGAGGAAAAACTGTTTTTT. Translating it yields CAARGGGEEKLFF. The J gene is TRBJ1-4, the V gene TRBV11-2, with a tentative D call TRBD1 (6 bases). Germline CDR1 reads SGHAT; CDR2 reads FQNNGV. The CDR3 has 13 residues. The V and J ends lost 11 bases and 8 bases respectively, with 18 bases between them.

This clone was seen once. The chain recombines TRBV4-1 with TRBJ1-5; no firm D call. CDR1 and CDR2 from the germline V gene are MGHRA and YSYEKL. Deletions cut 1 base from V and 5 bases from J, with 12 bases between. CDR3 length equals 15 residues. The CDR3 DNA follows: TGCGCCAGCAGCCAAGTTTCCGTTTCCGATCAGCCCCAGCATTTT. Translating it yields CASSQVSVSDQPQHF.

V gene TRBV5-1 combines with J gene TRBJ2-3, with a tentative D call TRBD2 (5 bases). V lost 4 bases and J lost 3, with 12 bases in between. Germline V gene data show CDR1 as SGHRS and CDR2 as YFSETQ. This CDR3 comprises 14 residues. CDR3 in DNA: TGCGCCAGCAGCCTCGGGATCGCTACAGATACGCAGTATTTT. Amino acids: CASSLGIATDTQYF.

CDR3 sequence: CASSLYTRYQPQHF. As DNA, the CDR3 is TGTGCCAGCAGTTTATACACCCGTTATCAGCCCCAGCATTTT. This chain connects TRBV28 to TRBJ1-5; D remains ambiguous. The CDR3 totals 14 residues. Germline V lookup: CDR1 MDHEN, CDR2 SYDVKM. The V end was cut by 1 base, the J end by 5 bases, with 9 bases between.

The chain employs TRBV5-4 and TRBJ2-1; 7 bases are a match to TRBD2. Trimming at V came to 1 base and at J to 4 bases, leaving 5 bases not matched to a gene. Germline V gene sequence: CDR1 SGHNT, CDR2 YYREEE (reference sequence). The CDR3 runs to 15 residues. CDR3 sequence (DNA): TGTGCCAGCAGCTTGAATTCGGGGGGTTACAATGAGCAGTTCTTC. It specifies CASSLNSGGYNEQFF.

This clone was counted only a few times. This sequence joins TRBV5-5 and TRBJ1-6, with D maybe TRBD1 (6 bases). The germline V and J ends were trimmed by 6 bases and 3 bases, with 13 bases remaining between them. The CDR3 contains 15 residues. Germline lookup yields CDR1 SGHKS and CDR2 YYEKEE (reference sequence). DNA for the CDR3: TGTGCCAGCACCTCGGACAGATTCTATAATTCACCCCTCCACTTT. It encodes CASTSDRFYNSPLHF.

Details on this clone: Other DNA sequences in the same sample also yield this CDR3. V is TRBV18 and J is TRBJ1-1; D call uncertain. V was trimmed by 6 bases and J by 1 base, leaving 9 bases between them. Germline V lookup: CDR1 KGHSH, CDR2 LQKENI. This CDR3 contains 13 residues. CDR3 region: CASSPPGNTEAFF. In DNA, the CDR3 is TGTGCCAGCTCTCCCCCGGGGAACACTGAAGCTTTCTTT.

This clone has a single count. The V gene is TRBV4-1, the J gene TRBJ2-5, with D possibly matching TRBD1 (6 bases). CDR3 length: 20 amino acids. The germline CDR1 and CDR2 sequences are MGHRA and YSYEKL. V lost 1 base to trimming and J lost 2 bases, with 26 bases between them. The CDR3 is CASSQVTLNGRGINQETQYF. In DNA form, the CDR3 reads TGCGCCAGCAGCCAAGTAACCTTGAATGGAAGGGGGATAAATCAAGAGACCCAGTACTTC.

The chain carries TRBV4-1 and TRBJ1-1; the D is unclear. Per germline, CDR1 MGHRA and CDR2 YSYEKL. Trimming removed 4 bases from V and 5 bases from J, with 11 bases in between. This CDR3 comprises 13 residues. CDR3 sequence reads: CASSLRGGTEAFF. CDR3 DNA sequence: TGCGCCAGCAGCCTTCGGGGTGGGACTGAAGCTTTCTTT.